This TCR beta chain is drawn from a study of blood T cell repertoires in COVID-19. Study-wide context: Samples representing acute and convalescent COVID-19 were sourced from the United States, Italy and Spain. T cells, B-cell-depleted T cells, or PBMCs supplied cDNA or gDNA.

Under the authors' procedure: It was from reference gene primer amplification that nucleated cell counts were estimated. Clones were read by immunoSEQ multiplex PCR, and TCRdb kept only the in-frame ones, dropping some. That table furnishes V, J and clone size, whereas the DNA furnished D and trimming. The profile shows approximately 240,000 clones, 80% to 85% of them singletons. CDR1 and CDR2 (germline): MNHEY, SMNVEV (reference sequence). V was trimmed by 2 bases and J by 7 bases, leaving 21 bases between them. The CDR3 sequence is 16 residues long. Sequenced material: peripheral blood. This clonotype was sampled from a woman aged 25 to 39 who had recovered from COVID-19. This chain links TRBV27 with TRBJ2-7, with D perhaps matching TRBD2 (5 bases). The CDR3 nucleotides are TGTGCCAGCAGTTTAAGCGGAATGGTAAGCCCTACGGAGCAGTACTTC. This translates into CASSLSGMVSPTEQYF.